Presented here are 7 T cell receptor beta chains from one specimen sequenced in a study of breast tumors, draining lymph nodes, adjacent tissues. Via MiXCR, TCRdb re-called the multiplex PCR reads, giving one row per CDR3 protein. Here the sample spans approximately 230,000 distinct CDR3 sequences, under 40% being singletons. The lymph nodes were axillary draining lymph nodes from breast cancer patients. Sequencing was carried out using axillary lymph node tissue. These receptor sequences come from a female donor with breast cancer. Some clones in this sample may be carry-over from other donors' samples.

As concerns this clonotype: The DNA is left out, because the CDR3 cannot be placed on it with certainty; the CDR3 is given as TCRdb lists it. The J gene is TRBJ2-7, the V gene TRBV10-3; the table calls TRBD1, which could not be checked here. The CDR3 is 16 amino acids in total, end residues counted. The germline V gene has CDR1 ENHRY and CDR2 SYGVKD. The CDR3 sequence: CAICSARRSGYYEQYF.

The chain employs TRBV7-9 and TRBJ1-1; tentative D call: TRBD1 (5 bases). Trimming took 6 bases from V and 5 from J, leaving 13 bases between them. The CDR3 runs to 13 residues. Germline V gene sequence: CDR1 SEHNR, CDR2 FQNEAQ (reference sequence). CDR3 in DNA: TGTGCCAGCAGGTTGAGGGGAAGGACTGAAGCTTTCTTT. Its translation is CASRLRGRTEAFF.

Note on this clonotype: A much bigger clone sits one base away, suggesting this may be a read error. The chain employs TRBV20-1 and TRBJ2-5, with 10 bases matching TRBD2. V was pared by 7 bases and J by 2 bases, with 25 bases of the junction left unmatched. This CDR3 has 20 residues. Germline CDR1 reads DFQATT; CDR2 reads SNEGSKA (reference sequence). As DNA, the CDR3 is TGCAGTGTCCTCTCTCCCGACGGTCGACGAGCGGGGGGGGTACAAGAGACCCAGTACTTC. The encoded protein is CSVLSPDGRRAGGVQETQYF.

The rearrangement uses TRBV9 and TRBJ2-1, with D possibly matching TRBD2 (5 bases). Trimming pared 0 bases from V and 2 bases from J, leaving 12 bases between. Germline values: CDR1 SGDLS, CDR2 YYNGEE. CDR3 length equals 16 residues. The CDR3 region has the DNA TGTGCCAGCAGCGTAGCTTCCCAGACTACCTACAATGAGCAGTTCTTC. Its protein is CASSVASQTTYNEQFF. The variable domain in full, completed from reference TRBV9 and TRBJ2-1, reads DSGVTQTPKHLITATGQRVTLRCSPRSGDLSVYWYQQSLDQGLQFLIQYYNGEERAKGNILERFSAQQFPDLHSELNLSSLELGDSALYFCASSVASQTTYNEQFFGPGTRLTVL.

This clonotype was seen at least ten times. J is TRBJ2-7 and V is TRBV5-8; D remains ambiguous. V was pared by 0 bases and J by 3 bases, with 22 bases between. The CDR3 is 18 residues long. CDR1 SGHTS and CDR2 YDEGEE come from the germline V gene. This chain's CDR3 is CASSLESPTRSTFYEQYF. The CDR3 DNA sequence: TGTGCCAGCAGCTTGGAAAGCCCCACTCGATCTACCTTCTACGAGCAGTACTTC. Filled out from reference TRBV5-8 and TRBJ2-7, the complete variable domain reads EAGVTQSPTHLIKTRGQQATLRCSPISGHTSVYWYQQALGLGLQFLLWYDEGEERNRGNFPPRFSGRQFPNYSSELNVNALELEDSALYLCASSLESPTRSTFYEQYFGPGTRLTVT.

This clonotype has a count of ten or more. The chain uses TRBV5-6 and TRBJ2-7, with 8 bases matching TRBD2. The CDR3 sequence is 17 residues long. V was clipped by 4 bases and J by 2 bases; unmatched bases: 14. The germline V gene encodes CDR1 SGHDT and CDR2 YYEEEE. This CDR3 reads CASSEAAKAGATYEQYF. In nucleotides, the CDR3 is TGTGCCAGCAGCGAGGCGGCCAAAGCGGGAGCAACCTACGAGCAGTACTTC.

There are many counts of this clonotype. V is TRBV10-3 and J is TRBJ1-6, with D possibly TRBD1 on 5 matching bases. CDR1 is ENHRY, CDR2 SYGVKD, per germline. V lost 10 bases, J lost 0 bases, and 13 bases lay in between. The CDR3 is 15 residues long. The CDR3 here is CATKTDSSYNSPLHF. CDR3 DNA: TGTGCCACCAAGACAGACAGCTCCTATAATTCACCCCTCCACTTT.